In its sample, the clone carrying this T cell receptor beta chain was seen a few times. Time point reported: baseline, week 1 (first vaccination visit). The treatment was: pre-vaccination baseline after standard-of-care therapy. Those who donated had recent WHO grade 3 or 4 IDH1-mutant, ATRX-lost astrocytomas. This record belongs to a study of a mutant IDH1 vaccine in newly diagnosed glioma. Study-wide context: Treated patients showed a male proportion of around 60%, a female proportion of roughly 40%, and a mean age of about 44 years.

CDR3 length equals 13 residues. Germline values: CDR1 LNHDA, CDR2 SQIVND (reference sequence). The ends were cut back, 2 bases at V and 1 base at J, with 5 bases in the middle. This table comes from immunoSEQ multiplex PCR, and its TCRdb copy is limited to in-frame clones, with some not included. The top ten clones hold approximately 19% of a sample with under 35,000 clones, around 79% of them seen once. The chain has TRBV19 and TRBJ2-5; unclear D gene. The starting material was PBMCs, obtained from a glioma patient treated with radiotherapy, temozolomide or both. This clonotype was obtained from a man aged 25 to 40 with glioma. CDR3 sequence (DNA): TGTGCCAGTAGTATAACCAGCCAAGAGACCCAGTACTTC. Encoded protein: CASSITSQETQYF.